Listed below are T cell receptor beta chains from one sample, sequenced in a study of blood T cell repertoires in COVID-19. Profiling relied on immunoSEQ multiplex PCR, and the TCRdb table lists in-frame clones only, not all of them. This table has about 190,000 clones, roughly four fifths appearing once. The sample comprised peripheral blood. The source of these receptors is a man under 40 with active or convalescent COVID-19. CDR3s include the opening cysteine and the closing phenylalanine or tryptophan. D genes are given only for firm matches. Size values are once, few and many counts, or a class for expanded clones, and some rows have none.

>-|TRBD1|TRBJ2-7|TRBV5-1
CASSSGGGAYEQYF
TGCGCCAGCAGCTCAGGGGGCGGCGCCTACGAGCAGTACTTC
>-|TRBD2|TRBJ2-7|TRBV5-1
CASTPPGGGYEQYF
TGCGCCAGCACGCCTCCCGGGGGGGGTTACGAGCAGTACTTC
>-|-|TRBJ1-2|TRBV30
CAWRVQGNYGYTF
TGTGCCTGGAGGGTACAGGGTAACTATGGCTACACCTTC
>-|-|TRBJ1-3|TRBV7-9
CASSSGDGNTIYF
TGTGCCAGCAGCTCAGGGGACGGAAACACCATATATTTT
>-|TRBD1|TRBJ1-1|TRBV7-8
CASSLYTSDRGNTEAFF
TGTGCCAGCAGCCTATATACAAGCGACAGGGGGAACACTGAAGCTTTCTTT
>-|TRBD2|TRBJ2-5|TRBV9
CASSVDGEGRRRTQYF
TGTGCCAGCAGCGTAGATGGGGAGGGGCGCCGGCGGACCCAGTACTTC
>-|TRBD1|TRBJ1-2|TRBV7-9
CASSATGGYGYTF
TGTGCCAGCAGCGCTACAGGGGGCTATGGCTACACCTTC
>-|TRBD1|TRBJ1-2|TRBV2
CASSAEEGTGGYTF
TGTGCCAGCAGTGCCGAGGAAGGGACAGGTGGCTACACCTTC
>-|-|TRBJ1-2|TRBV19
CASSVRDTGYGYTF
TGTGCCAGTAGTGTCCGGGACACGGGCTATGGCTACACCTTC
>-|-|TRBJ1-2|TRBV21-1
CASSKALRGRDNYGYTF
TGTGCCAGCAGCAAAGCGCTCAGGGGGCGAGATAACTATGGCTACACCTTC
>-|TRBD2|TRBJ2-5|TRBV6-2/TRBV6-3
CASSSPTSGRGYETQYF
TGTGCCAGCAGTTCCCCGACTAGCGGGAGAGGTTACGAGACCCAGTACTTC
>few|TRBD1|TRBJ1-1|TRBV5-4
CASSWGGGQGRDTEAFF
TGTGCCAGCAGCTGGGGAGGAGGACAGGGGAGGGACACTGAAGCTTTCTTT
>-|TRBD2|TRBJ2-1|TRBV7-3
CASSLVLGGSDEQFF
TGTGCCAGCAGCTTAGTATTGGGGGGGTCGGATGAGCAGTTCTTC
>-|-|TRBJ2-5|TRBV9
CASSVGQQETQYF
TGTGCCAGCAGCGTAGGGCAGCAAGAGACCCAGTACTTC
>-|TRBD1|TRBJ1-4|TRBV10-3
CAISESGTGSEKLFF
TGTGCCATCAGTGAGTCCGGGACAGGGAGCGAAAAACTGTTTTTT
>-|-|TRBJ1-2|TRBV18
CASSPTRDYGYTF
TGTGCCAGCTCACCAACCCGGGATTATGGCTACACCTTC
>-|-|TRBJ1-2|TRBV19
CASSIEGGRRGYTF
TGTGCCAGTAGTATAGAAGGTGGGAGGAGAGGCTACACCTTC
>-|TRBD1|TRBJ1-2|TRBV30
CAWKEGAKGYTF
TGTGCCTGGAAAGAGGGGGCAAAAGGCTACACCTTC
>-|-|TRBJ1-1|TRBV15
CATSRDWSFEAFF
TGTGCCACCAGCAGAGATTGGAGTTTTGAAGCTTTCTTT
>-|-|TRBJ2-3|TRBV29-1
CSARPGGAGDTQYF
TGCAGCGCTCGCCCGGGGGGCGCGGGAGATACGCAGTATTTT
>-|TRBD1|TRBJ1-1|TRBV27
CASSSRTGSNTEAFF
TGTGCCAGCAGTTCGCGGACAGGTTCGAACACTGAAGCTTTCTTT
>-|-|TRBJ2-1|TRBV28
CASIRYNEQFF
TGTGCCAGCATCCGTTACAATGAGCAGTTCTTC
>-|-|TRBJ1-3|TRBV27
CASSPGMQAPRNTIYF
TGTGCCAGCTCCCCCGGGATGCAGGCACCTAGAAACACCATATATTTT
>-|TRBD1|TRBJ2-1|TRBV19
CASRGGDRVYNEQFF
TGTGCCAGTAGGGGAGGGGACAGGGTTTACAATGAGCAGTTCTTC
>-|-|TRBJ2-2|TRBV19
CASRDLRDKDTGELFF
TGTGCCAGTAGAGACCTCCGGGACAAGGACACCGGGGAGCTGTTTTTT
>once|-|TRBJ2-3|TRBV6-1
CASSDPPQGTQYF
TGTGCCAGCAGTGACCCACCCCAGGGCACGCAGTATTTT
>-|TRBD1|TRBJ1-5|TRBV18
CASSLFGTGVTNQPQHF
TGTGCCAGCTCACTCTTCGGGACAGGGGTCACCAATCAGCCCCAGCATTTT
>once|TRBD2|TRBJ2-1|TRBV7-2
CASSYILAGKGGEQFF
TGTGCCAGCAGCTACATACTAGCGGGCAAGGGGGGTGAGCAGTTCTTC
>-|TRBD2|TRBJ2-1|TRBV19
CASSMLAGVGEQFF
TGTGCCAGTAGTATGTTAGCGGGAGTGGGTGAGCAGTTCTTC
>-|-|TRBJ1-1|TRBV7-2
CASSRSGEAFF
TGTGCCAGCAGCCGATCCGGGGAAGCTTTCTTT
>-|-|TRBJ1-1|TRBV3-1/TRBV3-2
CASSRLRARGDTEAFF
TGTGCCAGCAGCCGTCTTCGAGCGCGCGGGGACACTGAAGCTTTCTTT
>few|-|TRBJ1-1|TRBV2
CASSSSNTEAFF
TGTGCCAGCAGTTCGAGTAACACTGAAGCTTTCTTT
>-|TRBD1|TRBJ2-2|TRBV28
CASRVGQGSTGELFF
TGTGCCAGCAGGGTGGGACAGGGAAGCACCGGGGAGCTGTTTTTT
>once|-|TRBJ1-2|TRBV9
CASSVGAGNNYGYTF
TGTGCCAGCAGCGTAGGGGCAGGGAATAACTATGGCTACACCTTC
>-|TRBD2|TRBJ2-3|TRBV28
CASSFRLLAGALTDTQYF
TGTGCCAGCAGTTTCCGGCTCCTAGCGGGGGCCCTCACAGATACGCAGTATTTT
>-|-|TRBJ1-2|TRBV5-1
CASSLWFGGNYGYTF
TGCGCCAGCAGCTTGTGGTTCGGGGGGAACTATGGCTACACCTTC
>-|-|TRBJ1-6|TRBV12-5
CASGLARTYSPLHF
TGTGCTAGTGGTTTGGCTCGGACTTATTCACCCCTCCACTTT
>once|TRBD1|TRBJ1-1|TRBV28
CASRRQGDTEAFF
TGTGCCAGCAGGCGGCAGGGGGACACTGAAGCTTTCTTT
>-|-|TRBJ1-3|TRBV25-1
CASSEFGGNYKGNTIYF
TGTGCCAGCAGTGAATTCGGAGGCAATTATAAAGGAAACACCATATATTTT
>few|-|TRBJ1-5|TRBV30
CAWSGGDQPQHF
TGTGCCTGGAGTGGGGGCGATCAGCCCCAGCATTTT
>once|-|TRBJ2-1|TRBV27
CASTYGSTGYNEQFF
TGTGCCAGCACTTACGGGTCCACAGGATACAATGAGCAGTTCTTC
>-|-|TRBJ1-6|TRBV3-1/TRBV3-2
CASSPAAGDNSPLHF
TGTGCCAGCAGCCCCGCGGCAGGGGATAATTCACCCCTCCACTTT
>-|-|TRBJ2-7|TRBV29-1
CSVDEGVVRSSPYEQYF
TGCAGCGTCGACGAGGGAGTCGTACGTTCTAGCCCCTACGAGCAGTACTTC
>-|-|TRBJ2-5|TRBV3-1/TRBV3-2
CASSQVQKTQYF
TGTGCCAGCAGCCAAGTCCAGAAGACCCAGTACTTC
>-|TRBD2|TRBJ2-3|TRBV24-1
CATSDRASGDTDTQYF
TGTGCCACCAGTGATAGAGCTAGCGGAGACACAGATACGCAGTATTTT